Listed here is a single TCR beta chain. Its matching antigen is unknown. The sample is drawn from a study of shared clonotypes between healthy human individuals. Overall study findings and caveats: The four-donor shared clonotypes exceeded non-shared clonotypes in generation probability, with non-shared ones scoring lower.

Only CD45RO-negative cells positively selected for CCR7 counted as naive CD8 cells, so terminally differentiated effector memory CD45RA+ cells were excluded. All donors were healthy HIV-negative adults lacking recent acute infections or vaccinations. Every donor, a Caucasian adult, lived in Nashville, Tennessee. V was cut by 1 base and J by 4 bases, with 8 bases left in between. Germline CDR1 is MGHRA and CDR2 is YSYEKL. The CDR3 runs to 14 residues. Per the study methods: ImmunoSEQ sequences covered only the junction and lacked quality scores; filtering therefore differed. TCRdb's copy holds only in-frame clones and misses some; the assay was immunoSEQ multiplex PCR. V, J and clone size derive from that table, while D and trimming were established from the DNA sequence. The data hold approximately 740,000 clones, with 80% to 95% observed a single time.

V and J are TRBV4-1 and TRBJ1-3, with D unresolved. The sample was naive CD8+ T cells sorted from blood. This sequence originates from a man aged 30 to 39 in good health. The CDR3 DNA is TGCGCCAGCAGCCAAGCCCCGGGGGGAAACACCATATATTTT. Its translation: CASSQAPGGNTIYF.